One and the same sample provided the 30 T cell receptor beta chains below, sequenced in a study of Ad26.COV2.S vaccination and SARS-CoV-2 variants. The method was immunoSEQ multiplex PCR; TCRdb's version includes in-frame clones alone and lacks a portion of them. The table has about 320,000 clones, 86% seen once. Treatment indicated: 19 received Ad26.COV2.S at low or high dose, single or two shots; 5 received placebo; per-sample allocation not given. The study sampled participants on day 63 after the first vaccine or placebo injection. Sequenced here: peripheral blood, sampled in a trial of Ad26.COV2.S vaccine versus placebo. The origin of the receptors is a person between 18 and 60 years old who received the Ad26.COV2.S COVID-19 vaccine or a placebo.

The gene calls are TRBV5-1 and TRBJ1-2; D is uncertain. V dropped 4 bases and J dropped 6 bases, with 13 bases sitting between them. Per germline, CDR1 SGHRS and CDR2 YFSETQ. CDR3 length: 13 residues. This CDR3 reads CASSRGPRDGYTF. As DNA, the CDR3 is TGCGCCAGCAGCCGCGGCCCTAGGGATGGCTACACCTTC.

This chain joins TRBV19 and TRBJ1-5; D unclear. The V and J ends lost 5 bases and 3 bases respectively, with 14 bases between them. Germline CDR1 and CDR2: LNHDA and SQIVND (reference sequence). The CDR3 is 15 residues long. The CDR3 nucleotides are TGTGCCAGTAGTTTATTCCGGGCCAACAATCAGCCCCAGCATTTT. This translates into CASSLFRANNQPQHF.

This rearrangement joins TRBV18 to TRBJ2-1; 8 bases line up with TRBD1. CDR3 length equals 15 residues. J was trimmed by 7 bases and V by 6 bases; bases with no gene match: 11. In germline, CDR1 is KGHSH, CDR2 LQKENI. The CDR3 region has the DNA TGTGCCAGCTCGCCGGGACAGGTGGCCGCGAATGAGCAGTTCTTC. Protein: CASSPGQVAANEQFF.

The chain recombines TRBV18 with TRBJ2-3; D ambiguous. Germline assignment: CDR1 KGHSH and CDR2 LQKENI. The CDR3 has 14 residues. With 4 bases removed from V and 1 base from J, the gap between germline ends came to 9 bases. CDR3 protein: CASSRLRGTDTQYF. CDR3 nucleotides: TGTGCCAGCTCACGACTCCGGGGCACAGATACGCAGTATTTT. The entire variable domain, with the rest obtained from reference TRBV18 and TRBJ2-3, is as follows: NAGVMQNPRHLVRRRGQEARLRCSPMKGHSHVYWYRQLPEEGLKFMVYLQKENIIDESGMPKERFSAEFPKEGPSILRIQQVVRGDSAAYFCASSRLRGTDTQYFGPGTRLTVL.

The chain combines TRBV4-1 with TRBJ2-7, with 7 bases lining up with TRBD1. CDR1 MGHRA and CDR2 YSYEKL come from the germline V gene. The CDR3 sequence is 14 residues long. Germline trimming cut 1 base from V and 5 bases from J; bases unmatched to any gene: 5. The CDR3 DNA is TGCGCCAGCAGCCAAGGACAGGGCCGGGACGAGCAGTACTTC. It codes for CASSQGQGRDEQYF.

This sequence joins TRBV4-2 and TRBJ1-1; 9 bases match TRBD1. V dropped 8 bases and J dropped 4; count of bases not matched to a gene: 5. The CDR3 spans 13 residues. Germline V gene lookup returns CDR1 LGHNA and CDR2 YNFKEQ. CDR3 coding DNA: TGTGCCAGCGGGCGGACAGGGGCCACTGAAGCTTTCTTT. It specifies CASGRTGATEAFF.

This chain joins TRBV5-6 and TRBJ1-1; a weak D match, TRBD1 (5 bases). The CDR3 is 14 residues long. Per the germline V gene, CDR1 is SGHDT and CDR2 is YYEEEE. The ends were cut back, 3 bases at V and 4 bases at J, with 13 bases in the middle. CDR3 nucleotides: TGTGCCAGCAGCTGGGTCCCGAGGGGCACTGAAGCTTTCTTT. Protein product: CASSWVPRGTEAFF.

The rearrangement links TRBV27 to TRBJ1-6; D is uncertain. Trimming took 7 bases from V and 9 from J, leaving 10 bases between them. Germline CDR1 reads MNHEY; CDR2 reads SMNVEV (reference sequence). The CDR3 has 12 residues. The CDR3 sequence: CASTRFGSPLHF. CDR3 nucleotide sequence: TGTGCCAGCACGAGATTTGGTTCACCCCTCCACTTT.

This sequence joins TRBV2 and TRBJ2-6; D might be TRBD1 (6 bases). The CDR3 totals 15 residues. In germline, CDR1 is SNHLY, CDR2 FYNNEI. The V end lost 5 bases, the J end lost 0 bases, and 8 bases lay between the germline ends. CDR3 loop: CASSSDSSGANVLTF. The CDR3 nucleotides read TGTGCCAGCAGTTCGGACAGCTCTGGGGCCAACGTCCTGACTTTC.

The gene calls are TRBV3-1 (or the pseudogene TRBV3-2) and TRBJ1-2; D is unresolved. Trimming left V 2 bases short and J 1 base short, with 5 bases between. Germline V gene sequence: CDR1 LGHDT, CDR2 YNNKEL (reference sequence). The CDR3 spans 13 residues. For the CDR3, the DNA is TGTGCCAGCAGCCAACTCAATAACTATGGCTACACCTTC. It translates to CASSQLNNYGYTF.

The chain combines TRBV2 with TRBJ1-2; D is possibly TRBD1 (5 bases). Germline assignment: CDR1 SNHLY and CDR2 FYNNEI. V lost 6 bases to trimming and J lost 6 bases, with 11 bases between them. The CDR3 covers 12 residues. The CDR3 protein is CASSLQGDGYTF. CDR3 nucleotide sequence: TGTGCCAGCAGCCTTCAGGGTGATGGCTACACCTTC.

V usage is TRBV12-3 or TRBV12-4 and J usage is TRBJ2-3; D is unresolved. V dropped 1 base and J dropped 4 bases, with 6 bases sitting between them. The CDR3 extends over 13 amino acids. CDR3 residues: CASSLDTADTQYF. The DNA for the CDR3 is TGTGCCAGCAGTTTAGACACCGCAGATACGCAGTATTTT.

The chain links TRBV7-9 to TRBJ1-2; 7 positions agree with TRBD1. The CDR3 is 12 amino acids. Germline V CDR1 and CDR2: SEHNR, FQNEAQ (reference sequence). V was pared by 5 bases and J by 8 bases, with 5 bases of the junction left unmatched. DNA for the CDR3: TGTGCCAGCAGCCCGGGACAGACGGGCTACACCTTC. Its protein product is CASSPGQTGYTF.

V is TRBV19 and J is TRBJ2-1; TRBD1 matches 7 bases. With V trimmed by 8 bases and J by 4 bases, 5 bases remained unmatched. CDR3 length: 13 residues. Germline V gene data show CDR1 as LNHDA and CDR2 as SQIVND (reference sequence). CDR3 coding DNA: TGTGCCAGTTCGACACAGGGGTACAATGAGCAGTTCTTC. It translates to CASSTQGYNEQFF.

In its sample, this clone was seen a few times. This rearrangement joins TRBV6-5 to TRBJ1-1; 7 nucleotides align to TRBD1. The V and J ends lost 2 bases and 2 bases, in that order; junction bases with no gene match: 2. Germline V gene lookup returns CDR1 MNHEY and CDR2 SVGAGI. This CDR3 comprises 14 residues. The CDR3 is CASSYRDSNTEAFF. The CDR3 nucleotides are TGTGCCAGCAGTTACCGGGACAGCAACACTGAAGCTTTCTTT.

This rearrangement joins TRBV5-4 to TRBJ1-2, with 8 bases lining up with TRBD1. V lost 3 bases to trimming and J lost 10 bases; unmatched junction nucleotides: 11. Germline V CDR1 and CDR2: SGHNT, YYREEE (reference sequence). This CDR3 comprises 14 residues. In DNA, the CDR3 is TGTGCCAGCAGCTATCCCGGACAGGGCGGTGACTACACCTTC. Its translation is CASSYPGQGGDYTF.

The chain is built from TRBV4-1 and TRBJ1-3; D not resolved. With 1 base removed from V and 0 bases from J, the gap between germline ends came to 7 bases. Germline V gene lookup returns CDR1 MGHRA and CDR2 YSYEKL. This CDR3 has 15 residues. The CDR3 reads CASSQAGSSGNTIYF. Written as DNA, the CDR3 is TGCGCCAGCAGCCAAGCTGGAAGCTCTGGAAACACCATATATTTT.

This chain joins TRBV6-1 and TRBJ2-7; D might be TRBD2 (7 bases). Germline V gene lookup returns CDR1 MNHNS and CDR2 SASEGT. The V end was cut by 2 bases, the J end by 6 bases, with 17 bases between. This CDR3 spans 15 amino acids. The CDR3 DNA sequence: TGTGCCAGCAGTGAAATCTGGGGGGGCCCCTCCGAGCAGTACTTC. Protein product: CASSEIWGGPSEQYF.

The chain combines TRBV19 with TRBJ2-1; 7 bases align to TRBD2. Looked up from germline, CDR1 is LNHDA and CDR2 is SQIVND (reference sequence). The CDR3 has 15 amino acids. The J segment lost 7 bases and the V segment lost 3 bases, leaving 9 bases of the junction unmatched. In nucleotides, the CDR3 is TGTGCCAGTAGTATCCCGGGACTAAGCCTTAATGAGCAGTTCTTC. It encodes CASSIPGLSLNEQFF.

The genes are TRBV7-9 and TRBJ1-2; a possible D gene is TRBD1 (5 bases). Trimming left V 1 base short and J 8 bases short, with 11 bases between. The CDR3 has 13 amino acids. Germline V lookup: CDR1 SEHNR, CDR2 FQNEAQ (reference sequence). Here the CDR3 reads CASSLGGLGGYTF. The CDR3 DNA sequence: TGTGCCAGCAGCTTAGGGGGGTTAGGAGGCTACACCTTC.

The V and J genes are TRBV5-1 and TRBJ2-5, with TRBD2 matching 12 bases. The length of the CDR3 is 16 residues. The V gene end was trimmed by 4 bases and the J gene end by 6 bases; junction bases not matched to a gene: 10. From germline, CDR1 is SGHRS and CDR2 YFSETQ. Written as DNA, the CDR3 is TGCGCCAGCAGCCCTCGGGCTAGCGGGGGGGTAAAGACCCAGTACTTC. This codes for CASSPRASGGVKTQYF.

The chain uses TRBV6-1 and TRBJ2-3; D unresolved. This CDR3 comprises 13 residues. The V end lost 3 bases, the J end lost 8 bases, and 12 bases lay between the germline ends. CDR1 and CDR2 (germline): MNHNS, SASEGT. The CDR3 spells CASSESRSATQYF. The CDR3 nucleotides read TGTGCCAGCAGTGAGTCTAGGTCCGCTACGCAGTATTTT.

The gene calls are TRBV7-2 and TRBJ2-1, with 9 bases fitting TRBD2. Losses at the gene ends were 5 bases for V and 5 bases for J; bases not matched to a gene: 7. The germline V gene has CDR1 SGHTA and CDR2 FQGNSA. The CDR3 totals 15 residues. CDR3 protein: CASSQWKRGDNEQFF. The CDR3 DNA is TGTGCCAGCAGCCAATGGAAGCGGGGGGACAATGAGCAGTTCTTC.

The V and J genes are TRBV5-5 and TRBJ2-2; 8 bases agree with TRBD2. Germline trimming cut 5 bases from V and 0 bases from J; bases unmatched to any gene: 9. CDR1 and CDR2 from the germline V gene are SGHKS and YYEKEE (reference sequence). The CDR3 runs to 17 residues. The CDR3: CASRGSRGAPNTGELFF. CDR3 DNA: TGTGCCAGCAGGGGGTCGCGGGGGGCCCCGAACACCGGGGAGCTGTTTTTT.

A single count supports this clone. The gene calls are TRBV9 and TRBJ1-3, with D uncertain. V dropped 2 bases and J dropped 4 bases, with 22 bases sitting between them. Germline V gene lookup returns CDR1 SGDLS and CDR2 YYNGEE. The CDR3 covers 18 residues. The CDR3 sequence is CASSVEPWHFGKGNTIYF. In nucleotides, the CDR3 is TGTGCCAGCAGCGTCGAACCTTGGCATTTCGGTAAAGGAAACACCATATATTTT.

Written as DNA, the CDR3 is TGTGCCAGCGTCCCCCGCGGAGTAGGCCCTGGGGGGAACACTGAAGCTTTCTTT. Its protein product is CASVPRGVGPGGNTEAFF. The V and J genes are TRBV7-9 and TRBJ1-1; possibly TRBD1 for D (5 bases). Germline V CDR1 and CDR2: SEHNR, FQNEAQ (reference sequence). CDR3 length: 18 amino acids. V was trimmed by 8 bases and J by 1 base, leaving 26 bases between them.

CDR3 sequence: CASTGGSGVEAFF. CDR3 bases: TGTGCCAGCACTGGAGGATCGGGGGTTGAAGCTTTCTTT. The chain has TRBV5-4 and TRBJ1-1; a weak D match, TRBD1 (5 bases). The germline CDR1 and CDR2 sequences are SGHNT and YYREEE (reference sequence). The length of the CDR3 is 13 residues. The V end was cut by 6 bases, the J end by 7 bases, with 16 bases between.

J is TRBJ1-2 and V is TRBV29-1, with D perhaps matching TRBD1 (5 bases). With 4 bases removed from V and 5 bases from J, the gap between germline ends came to 14 bases. The CDR3 runs to 13 residues. CDR1 is SQVTM, CDR2 ANQGSEA, per germline. CDR3 region: CSVVARDWYGYTF. The CDR3 DNA sequence: TGCAGCGTTGTAGCTAGGGACTGGTATGGCTACACCTTC.

The CDR3 region has the DNA TGTGCCAGCAGCTCGGACAGGGACACTGAAGCTTTCTTT. Its translation is CASSSDRDTEAFF. This chain links TRBV13 with TRBJ1-1; 8 bases line up with TRBD1. The germline V gene encodes CDR1 PRHDT and CDR2 FYEKMQ (reference sequence). The CDR3 spans 13 residues. J gave up 3 bases and V 4 bases, and 1 base lay outside the gene matches.

V gene TRBV3-1 (or the pseudogene TRBV3-2) combines with J gene TRBJ2-5; either TRBD1 or TRBD2 may fit D (6 bases each). The CDR3 has 17 residues. V shed 0 bases and J shed 5 bases, with 19 bases lying between them. Germline values: CDR1 LGHDT, CDR2 YNNKEL (reference sequence). Here the CDR3 DNA reads TGTGCCAGCAGCCAAGAGAAGTCTTTGGGGGGCAGGGAGACCCAGTACTTC. It specifies CASSQEKSLGGRETQYF.